This T cell receptor (beta chain) emerged from a study of cytomegalovirus exposure and HLA in healthy donors. PCR primers comprised 60 Vbeta and 13 Jbeta primers. Method: immunoSEQ multiplex PCR; TCRdb's copy keeps in-frame clones and lacks some. This sample has 110,000 or so clones, with approximately 69% found just once. Study results and caveats: The productive fraction for most TCR beta V segments was about 87% or about 30% in an earlier analysis.

This CDR3 spans 16 amino acids. V trimming: 4 bases; J trimming: 4 bases; junction bases outside the gene matches: 9. CDR1 is LNHDA and CDR2 is SQIVND in the germline V gene (reference sequence). Comment on this clone: What it binds is unknown.

The clonotype comes from a woman aged 45-60 years in good health and CMV-seropositive. The chain links TRBV19 to TRBJ2-5; TRBD2 matches at 10 bases. Input material: PBMCs. CDR3 residues: CASSTSGRALVETQYF. In DNA form, the CDR3 reads TGTGCCAGTAGTACCAGCGGGAGGGCCCTCGTAGAGACCCAGTACTTC.